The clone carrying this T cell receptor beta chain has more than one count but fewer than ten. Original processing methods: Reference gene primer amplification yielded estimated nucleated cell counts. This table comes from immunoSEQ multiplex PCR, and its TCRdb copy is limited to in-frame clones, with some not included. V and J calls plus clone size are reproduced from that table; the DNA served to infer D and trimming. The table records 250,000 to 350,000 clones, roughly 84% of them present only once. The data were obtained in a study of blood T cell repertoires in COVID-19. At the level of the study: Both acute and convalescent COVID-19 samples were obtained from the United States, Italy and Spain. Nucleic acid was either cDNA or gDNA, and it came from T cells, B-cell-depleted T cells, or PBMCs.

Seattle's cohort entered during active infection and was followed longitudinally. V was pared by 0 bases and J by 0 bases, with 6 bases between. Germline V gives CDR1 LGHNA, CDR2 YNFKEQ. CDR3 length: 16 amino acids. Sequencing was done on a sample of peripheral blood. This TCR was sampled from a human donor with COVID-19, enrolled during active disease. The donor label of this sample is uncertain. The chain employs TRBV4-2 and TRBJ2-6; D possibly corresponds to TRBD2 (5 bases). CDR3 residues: CASSQDGSSGANVLTF. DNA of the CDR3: TGTGCCAGCAGCCAAGATGGGAGCTCTGGGGCCAACGTCCTGACTTTC.